A selection of T cell receptor beta chains follows, all from one sample in a study of glioma-infiltrating T cells after dendritic cell vaccination. Using immunoSEQ multiplex PCR, the repertoire was profiled, and TCRdb retains in-frame clones only, with some absent. This table holds 75,000 to 95,000 clones, around four fifths found once. Here the sequenced sample was blood, taken after dendritic cell vaccination. The receptors originated from a human donor with glioblastoma. Each CDR3 is given with its conserved first and last residue. A D gene is named only where the DNA matches it firmly. Clone size is not always given. Where it is, it says once, few, many or a class for expanded clones.

V: TRBV27; size: .; J: TRBJ1-1; D: .; CDR3: CASSFSRNTEAFF; DNA: TGTGCCAGCAGTTTTTCCCGGAACACTGAAGCTTTCTTT
V: TRBV6-5; size: .; J: TRBJ1-4; D: .; CDR3: CASAGRPNEKLFF; DNA: TGTGCCAGCGCGGGCAGGCCTAATGAAAAACTGTTTTTT
V: TRBV2; size: .; J: TRBJ2-7; D: .; CDR3: CASRRDNSYEQYF; DNA: TGTGCCAGCAGAAGGGACAACTCCTACGAGCAGTACTTC
V: TRBV2; size: .; J: TRBJ1-5; D: .; CDR3: CASRDSTRQPQHF; DNA: TGTGCCAGCAGGGACAGCACCCGTCAGCCCCAGCATTTT
V: TRBV6-5; size: .; J: TRBJ2-7; D: TRBD1; CDR3: CASSYRGQGPDEQYF; DNA: TGTGCCAGCAGTTACCGCGGACAGGGTCCCGACGAGCAGTACTTC
V: TRBV6-5; size: .; J: TRBJ1-5; D: .; CDR3: CASSYGHSNQPQHF; DNA: TGTGCCAGCAGTTACGGGCATAGCAATCAGCCCCAGCATTTT
V: TRBV4-2; size: .; J: TRBJ1-4; D: .; CDR3: CASSQESTGTNEKLFF; DNA: TGTGCCAGCAGCCAAGAAAGCACAGGTACTAATGAAAAACTGTTTTTT
V: TRBV5-4; size: few; J: TRBJ1-2; D: TRBD1; CDR3: CASSLIGDRGYGYTF; DNA: TGTGCCAGCAGCTTGATCGGGGACAGGGGCTATGGCTACACCTTC
V: TRBV7-2; size: .; J: TRBJ2-3; D: .; CDR3: CASNIGGGYTTDTQYF; DNA: TGTGCCAGCAATATAGGGGGGGGTTATACCACAGATACGCAGTATTTT
V: TRBV6-5; size: .; J: TRBJ1-1; D: .; CDR3: CASSYYDSMNTEAFF; DNA: TGTGCCAGCAGTTACTACGACAGTATGAACACTGAAGCTTTCTTT
V: TRBV27; size: .; J: TRBJ2-5; D: TRBD1; CDR3: CASSQMTGSETQYF; DNA: TGTGCCAGCAGTCAGATGACAGGGTCGGAGACCCAGTACTTC
V: TRBV7-9; size: .; J: TRBJ1-4; D: TRBD1; CDR3: CASSFGTGDEKLFF; DNA: TGTGCCAGCAGCTTCGGGACAGGGGATGAAAAACTGTTTTTT
V: TRBV6-1; size: .; J: TRBJ2-5; D: .; CDR3: CASSENRSPETQYF; DNA: TGTGCCAGCAGCGAAAATCGGTCACCAGAGACCCAGTACTTC
V: TRBV15; size: .; J: TRBJ1-5; D: TRBD1; CDR3: CATSRGGGQGNNQPQHF; DNA: TGTGCCACCAGCAGAGGCGGAGGACAGGGGAACAATCAGCCCCAGCATTTT
V: TRBV7-9; size: .; J: TRBJ1-5; D: TRBD1; CDR3: CASSSGQGRNQPQHF; DNA: TGTGCCAGCAGCTCCGGACAGGGCCGAAATCAGCCCCAGCATTTT
V: TRBV6-5; size: .; J: TRBJ1-1; D: .; CDR3: CASSPGLRGTEAFF; DNA: TGTGCCAGCAGCCCGGGTCTACGGGGCACTGAAGCTTTCTTT
V: TRBV9; size: .; J: TRBJ1-2; D: TRBD1; CDR3: CASSGQGERDYGYTF; DNA: TGTGCCAGCAGCGGTCAGGGGGAGAGGGACTATGGCTACACCTTC